This is a list of T cell receptor beta chains from one sample in a study of blood T cell repertoires in COVID-19. Produced via immunoSEQ multiplex PCR; TCRdb's table is partial and in-frame only. This sample has approximately 220,000 clones, with around nine tenths found just once. Sequencing was performed on PBMCs or T cells enriched from blood (not recorded which). The receptors derive from a woman aged 25-40 years who had been exposed to COVID-19. Both conserved end residues are part of each CDR3. D genes are given only for firm matches. Not all rows give a size; the values are once, few, many and, for expanded clones, a class.

D gene,J gene,clone size,V gene,CDR3 protein,CDR3 DNA
.,TRBJ2-5,.,TRBV7-3,CASSFWAGPYQETQYF,TGTGCCAGCAGCTTTTGGGCAGGGCCCTACCAAGAGACCCAGTACTTC
.,TRBJ1-6,.,TRBV9,CATQRGNASSYNSPLHF,TGTGCCACACAACGGGGGAACGCTTCCTCCTATAATTCACCCCTCCACTTT
TRBD1,TRBJ1-2,.,TRBV7-9,CASSLAEGRGQRLGYTF,TGTGCCAGCAGCTTAGCGGAGGGCAGGGGGCAACGTCTAGGCTACACCTTC
TRBD2,TRBJ2-1,.,TRBV7-6,CASSATSGGPPGYNEQFF,TGTGCCAGCAGCGCTACTAGCGGGGGGCCCCCTGGGTACAATGAGCAGTTCTTC
.,TRBJ2-7,.,TRBV19,CASHSGDSGSYEQYF,TGTGCCAGTCACTCCGGGGACAGCGGGTCCTACGAGCAGTACTTC
TRBD1,TRBJ1-2,once,TRBV28,CASSKRQGDYGYTF,TGTGCCAGCAGTAAGAGACAGGGTGACTATGGCTACACCTTC
TRBD1,TRBJ1-2,.,TRBV6-1,CASSERTGPLGYGYTF,TGTGCCAGCAGTGAACGGACAGGCCCACTCGGCTATGGCTACACCTTC
.,TRBJ1-3,.,TRBV3-1/TRBV3-2,CASSIGGSGNTIYF,TGTGCCAGCAGCATCGGGGGCTCTGGAAACACCATATATTTT
TRBD2,TRBJ2-3,.,TRBV4-2,CASSQERLAGGNVDTQYF,TGTGCCAGCAGCCAAGAACGACTAGCGGGGGGAAACGTAGATACGCAGTATTTT
TRBD2,TRBJ2-2,.,TRBV3-1/TRBV3-2,CASSPTSGGTNTGELFF,TGTGCCAGCAGTCCGACTAGCGGGGGGACAAACACCGGGGAGCTGTTTTTT
TRBD2,TRBJ2-4,.,TRBV5-8,CASSLTSGGLAKNIQYF,TGTGCCAGCAGCTTGACTAGCGGGGGACTAGCCAAAAACATTCAGTACTTC
.,TRBJ1-3,.,TRBV6-5,CASSYSSPGSGNTIYF,TGTGCCAGCAGTTACTCGTCCCCGGGATCTGGAAACACCATATATTTT
TRBD1,TRBJ2-7,.,TRBV12-5,CASGLVLTGGPPEQYF,TGTGCTAGTGGTTTGGTATTGACAGGGGGGCCTCCCGAGCAGTACTTC
TRBD1,TRBJ1-2,.,TRBV5-5,CASSLGTGPNYGYTF,TGTGCCAGCAGCCTCGGGACAGGACCTAACTATGGCTACACCTTC
.,TRBJ2-1,.,TRBV3-1/TRBV3-2,CASSQESVSYNEQFF,TGTGCCAGCAGCCAAGAATCCGTCTCCTACAATGAGCAGTTCTTC
TRBD2,TRBJ2-3,.,TRBV6-2/TRBV6-3,CASSLAGGGTDTQYF,TGTGCCAGCAGTCTAGCGGGGGGGGGCACAGATACGCAGTATTTT
.,TRBJ1-6,.,TRBV19,CASTTGRRGNSPLHF,TGTGCCAGCACAACAGGGAGACGGGGTAATTCACCCCTCCACTTT
TRBD1,TRBJ2-4,.,TRBV5-1,CASSLGQGNIQYF,TGCGCCAGCAGCCTAGGACAGGGAAACATTCAGTACTTC
TRBD1,TRBJ1-5,.,TRBV9,CASSAGTVNQPQHF,TGTGCCAGCAGCGCCGGGACAGTAAATCAGCCCCAGCATTTT
.,TRBJ2-1,.,TRBV5-4,CASSLDGGLRVEQFF,TGTGCCAGCAGCTTGGACGGGGGGCTCCGGGTTGAGCAGTTCTTC
.,TRBJ1-4,.,TRBV2,CASNIPGVGVRDEKLFF,TGTGCCAGCAATATCCCCGGGGTTGGCGTGCGGGACGAAAAACTGTTTTTT
TRBD1,TRBJ1-1,.,TRBV6-4,CASSKTGGAGEAFF,TGTGCCAGCAGCAAGACAGGGGGCGCGGGTGAAGCTTTCTTT
.,TRBJ1-1,.,TRBV19,CASSNFREVGMNTEAFF,TGTGCCAGTAGTAATTTCAGGGAGGTAGGCATGAACACTGAAGCTTTCTTT
TRBD1,TRBJ1-2,.,TRBV6-5,CASRKGDRNYGYTF,TGTGCCAGCAGAAAGGGGGACAGAAACTATGGCTACACCTTC
.,TRBJ2-7,.,TRBV14,CASSQEFYLQGGWYEQYF,TGTGCCAGCAGCCAAGAATTTTATTTGCAGGGGGGTTGGTACGAGCAGTACTTC
TRBD1,TRBJ2-3,.,TRBV3-1/TRBV3-2,CASSLQGAGADTQYF,TGTGCCAGCAGCTTACAGGGGGCGGGGGCAGATACGCAGTATTTT
TRBD1,TRBJ1-2,.,TRBV19,CASNGDSQNYGYTF,TGTGCCAGTAATGGGGACAGCCAAAACTATGGCTACACCTTC
TRBD1,TRBJ2-3,few,TRBV7-8,CASSTRQGEDTQYF,TGTGCCAGCAGCACACGACAGGGGGAGGATACGCAGTATTTT
.,TRBJ2-3,.,TRBV3-1/TRBV3-2,CASSQGSEDTQYF,TGTGCCAGCAGCCAAGGGAGCGAGGATACGCAGTATTTT
.,TRBJ1-2,.,TRBV11-2,CASSLGALGTRNNYGYTF,TGTGCCAGCAGCTTAGGGGCATTGGGGACACGGAATAACTATGGCTACACCTTC
TRBD1,TRBJ1-4,.,TRBV28,CASSLTGTNEKLFF,TGTGCCAGCAGTTTGACAGGGACGAATGAAAAACTGTTTTTT
TRBD1,TRBJ1-1,.,TRBV27,CASSPTLIGQVNTEAFF,TGTGCCAGCAGTCCCACCCTCATCGGACAGGTGAACACTGAAGCTTTCTTT
TRBD1,TRBJ2-5,.,TRBV29-1,CSVGGTGTQETQYF,TGCAGCGTTGGTGGGACAGGGACTCAAGAGACCCAGTACTTC
.,TRBJ2-3,.,TRBV24-1,CATSDVAAGTDTQYF,TGTGCCACCAGTGACGTGGCAGCCGGGACAGATACGCAGTATTTT
.,TRBJ1-1,few,TRBV19,CASSHDRHTEAFF,TGTGCCAGTAGCCATGACAGGCACACTGAAGCTTTCTTT
.,TRBJ1-4,once,TRBV2,CASSDRGIEKLFF,TGTGCCAGCAGTGACAGGGGTATTGAAAAACTGTTTTTT
TRBD1,TRBJ1-6,few,TRBV2,CASRDNRGTNSPLHF,TGTGCCAGCAGGGACAACAGGGGGACTAATTCACCCCTCCACTTT
.,TRBJ1-2,.,TRBV21-1,CAGGLLLPNYGYTF,TGTGCCGGGGGACTCCTTCTCCCAAACTATGGCTACACCTTC
TRBD1,TRBJ1-4,.,TRBV2,CASSELGQGYEKLFF,TGTGCCAGCAGTGAGCTCGGACAGGGTTATGAAAAACTGTTTTTT